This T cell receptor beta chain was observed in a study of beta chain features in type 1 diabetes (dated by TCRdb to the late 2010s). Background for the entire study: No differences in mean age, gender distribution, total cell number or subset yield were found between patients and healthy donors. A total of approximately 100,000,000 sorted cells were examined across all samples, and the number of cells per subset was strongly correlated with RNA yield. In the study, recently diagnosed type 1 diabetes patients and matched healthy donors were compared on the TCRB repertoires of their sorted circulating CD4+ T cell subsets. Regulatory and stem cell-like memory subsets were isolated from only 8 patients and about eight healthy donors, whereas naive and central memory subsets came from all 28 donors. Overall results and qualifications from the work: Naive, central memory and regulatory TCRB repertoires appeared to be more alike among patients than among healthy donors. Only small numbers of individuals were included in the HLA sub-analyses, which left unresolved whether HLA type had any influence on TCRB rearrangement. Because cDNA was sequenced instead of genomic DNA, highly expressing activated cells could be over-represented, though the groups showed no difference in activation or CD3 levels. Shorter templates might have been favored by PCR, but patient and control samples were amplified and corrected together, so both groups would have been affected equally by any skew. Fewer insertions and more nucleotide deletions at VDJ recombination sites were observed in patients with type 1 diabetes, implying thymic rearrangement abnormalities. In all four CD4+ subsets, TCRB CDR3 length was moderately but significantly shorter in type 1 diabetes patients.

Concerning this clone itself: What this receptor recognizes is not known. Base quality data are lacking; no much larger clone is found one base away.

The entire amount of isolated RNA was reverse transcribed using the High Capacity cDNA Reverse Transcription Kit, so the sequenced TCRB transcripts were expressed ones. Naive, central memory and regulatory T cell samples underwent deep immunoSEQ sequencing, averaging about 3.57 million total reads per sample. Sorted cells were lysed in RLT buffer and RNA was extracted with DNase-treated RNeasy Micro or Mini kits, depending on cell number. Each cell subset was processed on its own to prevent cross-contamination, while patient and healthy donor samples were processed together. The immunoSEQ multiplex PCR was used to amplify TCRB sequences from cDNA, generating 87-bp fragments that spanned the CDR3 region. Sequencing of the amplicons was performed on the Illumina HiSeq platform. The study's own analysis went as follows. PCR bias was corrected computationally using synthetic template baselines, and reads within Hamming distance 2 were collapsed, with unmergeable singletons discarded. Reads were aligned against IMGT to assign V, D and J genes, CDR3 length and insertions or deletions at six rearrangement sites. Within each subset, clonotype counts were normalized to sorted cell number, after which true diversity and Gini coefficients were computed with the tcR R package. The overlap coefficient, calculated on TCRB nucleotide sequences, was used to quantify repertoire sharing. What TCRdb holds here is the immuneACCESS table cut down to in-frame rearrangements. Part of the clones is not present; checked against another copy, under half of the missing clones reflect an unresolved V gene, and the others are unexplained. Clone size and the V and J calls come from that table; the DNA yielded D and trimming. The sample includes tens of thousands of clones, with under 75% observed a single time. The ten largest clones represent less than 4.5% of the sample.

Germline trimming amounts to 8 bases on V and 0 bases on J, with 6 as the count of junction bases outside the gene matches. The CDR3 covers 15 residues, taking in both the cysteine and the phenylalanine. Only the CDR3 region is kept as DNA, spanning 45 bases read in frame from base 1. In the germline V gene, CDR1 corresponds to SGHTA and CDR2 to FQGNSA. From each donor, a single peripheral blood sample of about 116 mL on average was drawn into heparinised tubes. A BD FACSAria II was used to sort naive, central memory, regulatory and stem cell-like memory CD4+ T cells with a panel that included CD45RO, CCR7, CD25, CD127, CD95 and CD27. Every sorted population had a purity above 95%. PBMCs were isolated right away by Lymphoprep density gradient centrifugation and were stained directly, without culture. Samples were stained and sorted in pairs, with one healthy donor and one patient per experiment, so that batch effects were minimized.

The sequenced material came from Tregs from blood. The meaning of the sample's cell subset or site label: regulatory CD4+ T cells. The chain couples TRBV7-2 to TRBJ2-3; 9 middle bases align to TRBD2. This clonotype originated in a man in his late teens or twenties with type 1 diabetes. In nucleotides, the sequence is TGTGCCAGCCACCTTAGCGGGGGAAGCACAGATACGCAGTATTTT. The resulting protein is CASHLSGGSTDTQYF. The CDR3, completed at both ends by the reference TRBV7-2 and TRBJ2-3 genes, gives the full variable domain GAGVSQSPSNKVTEKGKDVELRCDPISGHTALYWYRQSLGQGLEFLIYFQGNSAPDKSGLPSDRFSAERTGGSVSTLTIQRTQQEDSAVYLCASHLSGGSTDTQYFGPGTRLTVL.